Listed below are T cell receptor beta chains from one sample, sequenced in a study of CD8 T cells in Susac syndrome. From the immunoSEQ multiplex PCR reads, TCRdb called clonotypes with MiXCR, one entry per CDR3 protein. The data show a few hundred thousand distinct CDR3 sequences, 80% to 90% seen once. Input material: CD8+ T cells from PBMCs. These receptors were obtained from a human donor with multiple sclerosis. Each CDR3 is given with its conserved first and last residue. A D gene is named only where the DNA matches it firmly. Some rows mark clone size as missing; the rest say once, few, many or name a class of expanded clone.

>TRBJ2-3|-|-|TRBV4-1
CASSLQGGATYDTQYF
TGCGCCAGCAGCCTACAAGGTGGGGCCACCTACGATACGCAGTATTTT
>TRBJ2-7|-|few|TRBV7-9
CASSSADVAGYEQYF
TGTGCCAGCAGCTCTGCAGACGTAGCTGGTTACGAGCAGTACTTC
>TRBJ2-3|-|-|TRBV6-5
CASGEIDTDTQYF
TGTGCCAGCGGGGAAATAGACACAGATACGCAGTATTTT
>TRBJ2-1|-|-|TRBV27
CASSLVRSYNEQFF
TGTGCCAGCAGTTTAGTCCGCTCCTACAATGAGCAGTTCTTC
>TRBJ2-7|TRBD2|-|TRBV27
CASSSKREGSYEQYF
TGTGCCAGCAGTTCCAAGCGGGAGGGTTCCTACGAGCAGTACTTC
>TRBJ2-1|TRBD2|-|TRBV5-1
CASSHYSGTSSYNEQFF
TGCGCCAGCAGCCATTACTCCGGGACTAGCTCCTACAATGAGCAGTTCTTC
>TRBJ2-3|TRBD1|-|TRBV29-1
CSSDRVSTDTQYF
TGCAGCTCGGACAGGGTGAGCACAGATACGCAGTATTTT
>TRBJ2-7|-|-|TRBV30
CAWDIGTYEQYF
TGTGCCTGGGACATAGGGACCTACGAGCAGTACTTC
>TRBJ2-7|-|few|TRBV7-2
CASSLMGQGGFEQYF
TGTGCCAGCAGCTTAATGGGCCAGGGTGGTTTCGAGCAGTACTTC
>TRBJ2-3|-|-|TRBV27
CASSSHTTSASTDTQYF
TGTGCCAGCAGTTCCCACACGACTTCAGCTAGCACAGATACGCAGTATTTT
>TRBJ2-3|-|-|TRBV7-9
CASAPRIGTDTQYF
TGTGCCAGCGCACCAAGGATCGGGACAGATACGCAGTATTTT
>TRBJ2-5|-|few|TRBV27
CASSPLTSTETQYF
TGTGCCAGCAGTCCGTTGACTAGTACCGAGACCCAGTACTTC
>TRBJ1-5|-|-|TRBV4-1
CASSQGTNQPQHF
TGCGCCAGCAGCCAAGGGACCAATCAGCCCCAGCATTTT
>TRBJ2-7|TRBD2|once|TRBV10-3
CAISDSGSPYEQYF
TGTGCCATCAGTGACAGCGGGAGTCCATACGAGCAGTACTTC
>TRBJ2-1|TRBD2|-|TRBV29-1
CSVVGLAGGYNEQFF
TGCAGCGTTGTAGGACTAGCGGGAGGCTACAATGAGCAGTTCTTC
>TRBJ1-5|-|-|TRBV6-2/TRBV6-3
CASSYLRASHSLYSNQPQHF
TGTGCCAGCAGCTATCTCCGAGCTTCCCATTCTCTCTATAGCAATCAGCCCCAGCATTTT
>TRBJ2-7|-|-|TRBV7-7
CASSLGDSPDYEQYF
TGTGCTAGCAGCTTAGGGGATAGTCCGGACTACGAGCAGTACTTC
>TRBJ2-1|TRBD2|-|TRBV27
CASGGRALYNEQFF
TGTGCCAGCGGCGGGAGGGCCCTCTACAATGAGCAGTTCTTC
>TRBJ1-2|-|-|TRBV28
CASRPGSNYGYTF
TGTGCCAGCAGGCCCGGGTCCAACTATGGCTACACCTTC
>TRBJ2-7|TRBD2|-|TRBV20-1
CSARDRTSGRANEQYF
TGCAGTGCTAGAGATCGGACGAGCGGGAGGGCCAACGAGCAGTACTTC